This TCR beta chain is drawn from a study of PD-L1 blockade in urothelial cancer. Study-wide context: Of prior chemotherapy regimens, patients had received between 0 and 3. The analyses of blood took place 3 weeks (second dose) and 6 weeks after treatment start.

Trimming took 3 bases from V and 6 from J; bases not matched to a gene: 3. The CDR3 is made up of 15 amino acids. Germline CDR1 reads SGHVS; CDR2 reads FQNEAQ. Time point described: pretreatment peripheral blood. The assay was immunoSEQ multiplex PCR, and TCRdb's table has in-frame clones only and misses some. The sample gives 50,000 to 65,000 clones, about 86% of which show up once; 3.2% is in the top ten. The chain has TRBV7-8 and TRBJ2-2; 11 bases map to TRBD2. The receptor was isolated from a man aged 65 to 79 with urothelial cancer. The specimen was PBMCs, collected around atezolizumab (anti-PD-L1) treatment. The CDR3 DNA follows: TGTGCCAGCAGCTTCGCTAGCGGGAGGCCCGGGGAGCTGTTTTTT. Protein product: CASSFASGRPGELFF.